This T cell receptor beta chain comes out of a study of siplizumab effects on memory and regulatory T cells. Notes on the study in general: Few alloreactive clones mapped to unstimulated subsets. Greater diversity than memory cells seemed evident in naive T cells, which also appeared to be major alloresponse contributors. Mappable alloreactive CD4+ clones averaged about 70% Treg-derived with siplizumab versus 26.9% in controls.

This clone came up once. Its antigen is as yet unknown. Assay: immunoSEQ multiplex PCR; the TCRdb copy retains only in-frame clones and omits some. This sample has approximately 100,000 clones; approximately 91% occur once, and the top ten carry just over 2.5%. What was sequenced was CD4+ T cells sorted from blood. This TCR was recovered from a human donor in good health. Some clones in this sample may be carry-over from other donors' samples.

CDR3 DNA sequence: TGTGCCAGTAGCCCAAGGGTGGGGGAGCTGTTTTTT. This gives the protein CASSPRVGELFF. This chain connects TRBV19 to TRBJ2-2; no clear D gene. Trimming left V 6 bases short and J 8 bases short, with 10 bases between. This CDR3 has 12 amino acids. Germline-derived CDR1 and CDR2 are LNHDA and SQIVND (reference sequence).